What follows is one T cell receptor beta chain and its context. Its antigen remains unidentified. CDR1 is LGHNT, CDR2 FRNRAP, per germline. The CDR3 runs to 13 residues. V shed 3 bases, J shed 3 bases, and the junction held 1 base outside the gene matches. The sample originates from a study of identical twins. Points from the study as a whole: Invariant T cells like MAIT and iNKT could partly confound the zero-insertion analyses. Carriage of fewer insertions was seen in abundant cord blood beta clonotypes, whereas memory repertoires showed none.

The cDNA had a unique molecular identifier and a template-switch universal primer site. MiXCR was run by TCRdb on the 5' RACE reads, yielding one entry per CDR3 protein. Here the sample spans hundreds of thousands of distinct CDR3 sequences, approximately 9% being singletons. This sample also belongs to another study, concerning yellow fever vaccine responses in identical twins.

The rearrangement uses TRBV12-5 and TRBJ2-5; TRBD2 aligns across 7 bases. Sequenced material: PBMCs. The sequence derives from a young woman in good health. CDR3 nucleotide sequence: TGTGCTAGTGGTTTAGGACTAGAAGAGACCCAGTACTTC. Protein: CASGLGLEETQYF. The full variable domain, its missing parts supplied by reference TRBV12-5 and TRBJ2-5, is DARVTQTPRHKVTEMGQEVTMRCQPILGHNTVFWYRQTMMQGLELLAYFRNRAPLDDSGMPKDRFSAEMPDATLATLKIQPSEPRDSAVYFCASGLGLEETQYFGPGTRLLVL.